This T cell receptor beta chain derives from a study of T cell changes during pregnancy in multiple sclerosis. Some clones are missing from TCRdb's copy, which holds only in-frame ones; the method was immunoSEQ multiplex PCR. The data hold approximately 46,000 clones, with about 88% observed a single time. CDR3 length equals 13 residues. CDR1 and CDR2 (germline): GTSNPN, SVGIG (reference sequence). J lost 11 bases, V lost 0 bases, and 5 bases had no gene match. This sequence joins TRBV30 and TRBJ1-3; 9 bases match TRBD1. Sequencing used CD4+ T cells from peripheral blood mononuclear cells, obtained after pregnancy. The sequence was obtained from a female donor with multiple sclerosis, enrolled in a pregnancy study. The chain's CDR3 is CAWSVRDRESIYF. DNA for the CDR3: TGTGCCTGGAGTGTAAGGGACAGGGAGTCCATATATTTT.